Listed here are 30 T cell receptor beta chains from one sample, sequenced in a study of CD8 T cells in ankylosing spondylitis (dated 2017 in TCRdb). General study outcomes and caveats: A TCR beta motif made up of several highly homologous amino acid variants appeared to be characteristic of blood from ankylosing spondylitis patients.

These receptors have no known antigen. Library preparation was by 5' RACE. Sequencing was carried out with an Illumina HiSeq 2500. TCRdb itself trimmed the public reads at Q25 with fastp, ran MiXCR and retained productive beta chains. One record per CDR3 amino acid sequence lists the most common genes and DNA. The table for this sample lists some 200,000 distinct CDR3 sequences; 5.5% to 7.5% of them were counted only once. Clones ranked in the top ten supply 14% of the sample. Sequencing was done on a sample of blood, either unsorted or a sorted T cell fraction (not recorded which). These receptors were collected from a male donor with ankylosing spondylitis.

As to this clonotype: One base away lies a much larger clone, so this may be a sequencing read error. The J gene is TRBJ1-2, the V gene TRBV6-1; no definite D call. Germline V gene sequence: CDR1 MNHNS, CDR2 SASEGT. The CDR3 length is 12 residues. CDR3 sequence reads: CARSEAGDGYTF. CDR3 coding DNA: TGTGCCAGGAGTGAAGCGGGAGATGGCTACACCTTC.

This clonotype has ten or more counts. The chain combines TRBV20-1 with TRBJ2-1; D is undetermined. V was clipped by 6 bases and J by 3 bases, with 9 bases between them. The CDR3 has 12 amino acids. Germline CDR1 and CDR2: DFQATT and SNEGSKA (reference sequence). The CDR3 is CSARSIYNEQFF. The CDR3, as DNA: TGCAGTGCCCGGTCGATCTACAATGAGCAGTTCTTC.

This clonotype was seen repeatedly, ten times or more. This chain uses TRBV30 with TRBJ1-5, with D unresolved. This CDR3 is 13 amino acids long. Germline V lookup: CDR1 GTSNPN, CDR2 SVGIG (reference sequence). Trimming took off 0 bases at V and 0 bases at J, with 3 bases between the two ends. The CDR3: CAWSVDSNQPQHF. The CDR3 nucleotides are TGTGCCTGGAGTGTAGATAGCAATCAGCCCCAGCATTTT.

In its sample, this clonotype was seen many times. The chain employs TRBV6-1 and TRBJ1-5, with 8 positions matching TRBD1. This CDR3 contains 13 residues. The V gene end was trimmed by 7 bases and the J gene end by 7 bases; junction bases not matched to a gene: 6. The germline V gene has CDR1 MNHNS and CDR2 SASEGT. Written as DNA, the CDR3 is TGTGCCAGCAAACAGGGGGTGACCCAGCCCCAGCATTTT. Amino acids: CASKQGVTQPQHF.

Only a few counts were recorded for this clonotype. The chain uses TRBV28 and TRBJ2-3, with unresolved D. The germline V and J ends were trimmed by 4 bases and 2 bases, with 10 bases remaining between them. Germline V gives CDR1 MDHEN, CDR2 SYDVKM. The CDR3 sequence is 14 residues long. CDR3 sequence reads: CASSYGPNTDTQYF. The CDR3 DNA reads TGTGCCAGCAGTTACGGACCTAACACAGATACGCAGTATTTT.

This clonotype appeared many times. This chain connects TRBV4-3 to TRBJ1-2; D remains ambiguous. The germline V gene encodes CDR1 LGHNA and CDR2 YSLEER. Trimming took 4 bases from V and 1 from J, leaving 13 bases between them. The CDR3 contains 15 residues. CDR3 coding DNA: TGCGCCAGCAGCCCCCGACTACAGAATAACTATGGCTACACCTTC. Its protein is CASSPRLQNNYGYTF.

This clonotype has ten or more counts. The gene calls are TRBV29-1 and TRBJ2-7; 9 nucleotides match TRBD2. Germline CDR1 is SQVTM and CDR2 is ANQGSEA. The CDR3 spans 13 residues. V was pared by 4 bases and J by 2 bases, with 3 bases of the junction left unmatched. The CDR3 here is CSVGASGTYEQYF. The CDR3 coding sequence is TGCAGCGTTGGGGCTAGCGGGACCTACGAGCAGTACTTC.

The chain combines TRBV7-6 with TRBJ2-7, with TRBD2 as a possible D gene (5 bases). Germline V CDR1 and CDR2: SGHVS, FNYEAQ. Trimming stripped 1 base from V and 3 bases from J, with 13 bases between. CDR3 length: 15 amino acids. The CDR3, as DNA: TGTGCCAGCAGCTTAGGGCTAGAAGGAGGCTACGAGCAGTACTTC. Amino acids: CASSLGLEGGYEQYF. The full variable domain, with the rest looked up from reference TRBV7-6 and TRBJ2-7, is GAGVSQSPRYKVTKRGQDVALRCDPISGHVSLYWYRQALGQGPEFLTYFNYEAQQDKSGLPNDRFSAERPEGSISTLTIQRTEQRDSAMYRCASSLGLEGGYEQYFGPGTRLTVT.

This clonotype was detected only a few times. V usage is TRBV9 and J usage is TRBJ1-2, with a possible D match to TRBD1 (6 bases). V lost 4 bases to trimming and J lost 8 bases, with 15 bases between them. This CDR3 is 13 amino acids long. Per the germline V gene, CDR1 is SGDLS and CDR2 is YYNGEE. DNA for the CDR3: TGTGCCAGCAGCCCGACGGCGGGGGCGGGCTACACCTTC. Protein sequence: CASSPTAGAGYTF. The full variable domain, its missing parts supplied by reference TRBV9 and TRBJ1-2, is DSGVTQTPKHLITATGQRVTLRCSPRSGDLSVYWYQQSLDQGLQFLIQYYNGEERAKGNILERFSAQQFPDLHSELNLSSLELGDSALYFCASSPTAGAGYTFGSGTRLTVV.

This clonotype has ten or more counts. The rearrangement links TRBV9 to TRBJ2-6, with TRBD2 matching over 9 bases. Trimming removed 4 bases from V and 7 bases from J; junction bases left unmatched: 6. CDR1 SGDLS and CDR2 YYNGEE come from the germline V gene. The CDR3 consists of 15 residues. This CDR3 is CASSTRGRAANVLTF. The CDR3 coding sequence is TGTGCCAGCAGCACCCGCGGGAGGGCTGCCAACGTCCTGACTTTC.

This clonotype was detected ten times or more. The chain is built from TRBV7-9 and TRBJ2-1; D is unresolved. From germline, CDR1 is SEHNR and CDR2 FQNEAQ (reference sequence). The CDR3 contains 15 residues. Between the trimmed V and J ends, which lost 5 bases and 4 bases, there was a span of 15 bases. CDR3 in DNA: TGTGCCAGCAGCCGACTTCCCGATCCATACAATGAGCAGTTCTTC. Translation gives CASSRLPDPYNEQFF.

This clonotype was observed a handful of times. CDR3 amino acids: CASSLAAEKRTQYF. CDR3 DNA: TGTGCCAGCAGCTTAGCGGCCGAGAAGAGAACCCAGTACTTC. The V and J genes are TRBV7-9 and TRBJ2-5; unclear D gene. CDR3 size: 14 residues. Germline-derived CDR1 and CDR2 are SEHNR and FQNEAQ (reference sequence). With 0 bases removed from V and 8 bases from J, the gap between germline ends came to 13 bases.

This clonotype showed up just a few times. The V and J genes are TRBV5-1 and TRBJ2-7; TRBD2 might be the D (6 bases). From germline, CDR1 is SGHRS and CDR2 YFSETQ. This CDR3 spans 14 amino acids. The germline V and J ends were trimmed by 0 bases and 6 bases, with 13 bases remaining between them. CDR3 residues: CASSLALAGGEQYF. The CDR3 region has the DNA TGCGCCAGCAGCTTGGCCCTGGCCGGGGGCGAGCAGTACTTC.

This chain connects TRBV5-5 to TRBJ1-1; no clear D gene. The CDR3 runs to 15 residues. Germline-derived CDR1 and CDR2 are SGHKS and YYEKEE (reference sequence). The ends were cut back, 1 base at V and 0 bases at J, with 10 bases in the middle. In nucleotides, the CDR3 is TGTGCCAGCAGCTTGTATCGATCCGTGAACACTGAAGCTTTCTTT. Translating gives CASSLYRSVNTEAFF.

At least ten counts were recorded for this clonotype. V is TRBV5-5 and J is TRBJ2-1; 7 positions match TRBD2. The CDR3 has 14 residues. Germline V gene data show CDR1 as SGHKS and CDR2 as YYEKEE (reference sequence). The V and J ends lost 4 bases and 5 bases, in that order; junction bases with no gene match: 6. DNA for the CDR3: TGTGCCAGCAGCCCCGGGGGGTCCCACAATGAGCAGTTCTTC. This codes for CASSPGGSHNEQFF. The full variable domain, with the rest looked up from reference TRBV5-5 and TRBJ2-1, is DAGVTQSPTHLIKTRGQQVTLRCSPISGHKSVSWYQQVLGQGPQFIFQYYEKEERGRGNFPDRFSARQFPNYSSELNVNALLLGDSALYLCASSPGGSHNEQFFGPGTRLTVL.

This clonotype has ten or more counts. The chain carries TRBV27 and TRBJ1-1; D remains ambiguous. The germline CDR1 and CDR2 sequences are MNHEY and SMNVEV (reference sequence). Trimming pared 7 bases from V and 0 bases from J, leaving 15 bases between. CDR3 length: 15 amino acids. CDR3 nucleotides: TGTGCCAGCAAATCGGGCGCGACCATGAACACTGAAGCTTTCTTT. Protein: CASKSGATMNTEAFF.

V gene TRBV9 combines with J gene TRBJ2-7; D not certain. The CDR3 contains 13 residues. Trimming removed 3 bases from V and 7 bases from J, with 14 bases in between. CDR1 and CDR2 from the germline V gene are SGDLS and YYNGEE. The CDR3 is CASSASTGREQYF. The CDR3 coding sequence is TGTGCCAGCAGCGCCTCCACGGGTCGGGAGCAGTACTTC.

The table lists this clonotype with many counts. The CDR3 nucleotides are TGTGCCAGCAGGCCGGGACGAATGAACAATCAGCCCCAGCATTTT. The encoded protein is CASRPGRMNNQPQHF. The chain combines TRBV7-2 with TRBJ1-5; possible D gene TRBD1, 5 bases. V lost 6 bases to trimming and J lost 3 bases, with 15 bases between them. CDR3 size: 15 residues. Germline CDR1 and CDR2: SGHTA and FQGNSA. Full variable domain (missing parts from reference TRBV7-2 and TRBJ1-5): GAGVSQSPSNKVTEKGKDVELRCDPISGHTALYWYRQSLGQGLEFLIYFQGNSAPDKSGLPSDRFSAERTGGSVSTLTIQRTQQEDSAVYLCASRPGRMNNQPQHFGDGTRLSIL.

This clonotype has at least ten counts. The CDR3 sequence: CASSLAGPRFTDGYTF. CDR3 coding DNA: TGTGCCAGCAGCTTAGCGGGACCCAGGTTTACCGATGGCTACACCTTC. The V and J genes are TRBV11-2 and TRBJ1-2; perhaps TRBD1 as D (5 bases). CDR1 is SGHAT and CDR2 is FQNNGV in the germline V gene. V was clipped by 1 base and J by 6 bases, with 18 bases between them. This CDR3 contains 16 residues.

This chain uses TRBV4-3 with TRBJ1-4; D perhaps matches TRBD1 (5 bases). The CDR3 has 16 amino acids. Trimming left V 5 bases short and J 7 bases short, with 20 bases between. From germline, CDR1 is LGHNA and CDR2 YSLEER. The CDR3 DNA reads as TGCGCCAGCAGCAGCTTCCAGGGAGGGGAGGGTGAAAAACTGTTTTTT. It encodes CASSSFQGGEGEKLFF.

The chain employs TRBV19 and TRBJ1-5; weak D call: TRBD1 (6 bases). The ends were cut back, 3 bases at V and 7 bases at J, with 7 bases in the middle. CDR1 LNHDA and CDR2 SQIVND come from the germline V gene (reference sequence). CDR3 length equals 12 residues. The CDR3 loop is CASSIGQQPQHF. The DNA of the CDR3 is TGTGCCAGTAGTATTGGACAGCAGCCCCAGCATTTT.

This clonotype was seen at least ten times. The chain couples TRBV25-1 to TRBJ2-7, with TRBD1 as a possible D gene (5 bases). Germline loops: CDR1 MGHDK, CDR2 SYGVNS. There are 13 residues in the CDR3. The ends were cut back, 5 bases at V and 4 bases at J, with 12 bases in the middle. The CDR3 region is CASSKAGKYEQYF. CDR3 DNA sequence: TGTGCCAGCAGTAAGGCAGGGAAATACGAGCAGTACTTC.

This clonotype has at least ten counts. This chain connects TRBV5-1 to TRBJ2-1; TRBD1 matches at 8 bases. Germline loops: CDR1 SGHRS, CDR2 YFSETQ. V was pared by 4 bases and J by 5 bases, with 14 bases of the junction left unmatched. This CDR3 comprises 17 residues. CDR3 in amino acids: CASSAPRTGIGNNEQFF. CDR3 sequence (DNA): TGCGCCAGCAGCGCGCCCAGGACAGGGATAGGGAACAATGAGCAGTTCTTC. The full variable domain, rest sourced from reference TRBV5-1 and TRBJ2-1, is KAGVTQTPRYLIKTRGQQVTLSCSPISGHRSVSWYQQTPGQGLQFLFEYFSETQRNKGNFPGRFSGRQFSNSRSEMNVSTLELGDSALYLCASSAPRTGIGNNEQFFGPGTRLTVL.

This clonotype was seen at least ten times. The chain employs TRBV6-2 or TRBV6-3 and TRBJ1-5; 7 bases are a match to TRBD1. Germline V gene data show CDR1 as MNHEY and CDR2 as SVGEGT. The J segment lost 4 bases and the V segment lost 2 bases, leaving 14 bases of the junction unmatched. There are 18 residues in the CDR3. CDR3 loop: CASSYHVGQVYNNQPQHF. Here the CDR3 DNA reads TGTGCCAGCAGTTACCATGTAGGACAGGTCTACAATAATCAGCCCCAGCATTTT.

This clonotype appeared many times. The chain combines TRBV4-1 with TRBJ2-7, with D unclear. Per germline, CDR1 MGHRA and CDR2 YSYEKL. Trimming took 0 bases from V and 13 from J, leaving 13 bases between them. This CDR3 comprises 12 residues. The CDR3 reads CASSQDFTEKYF. The CDR3 DNA reads as TGCGCCAGCAGCCAAGATTTTACAGAGAAATACTTC.

This chain connects TRBV4-3 to TRBJ2-7, with D perhaps TRBD2 (5 bases). The V end lost 11 bases, the J end lost 0 bases, and 14 bases lay between the germline ends. The CDR3 is 13 amino acids. The germline CDR1 and CDR2 sequences are LGHNA and YSLEER. The CDR3 bases are TGCGCCTCTGCCCCCGGACTCTCCTACGAGCAGTACTTC. This gives the protein CASAPGLSYEQYF.

This clonotype was detected only a few times. The genes are TRBV7-2 and TRBJ1-2, with D possibly being TRBD1 (6 bases). Trimming pared 5 bases from V and 5 bases from J, leaving 18 bases between. Germline V CDR1 and CDR2: SGHTA, FQGNSA. This CDR3 comprises 15 residues. This CDR3 is CASSGPSGTIYGYTF. DNA of the CDR3: TGTGCCAGCAGCGGGCCCAGTGGGACAATATATGGCTACACCTTC.

This clonotype has a count of ten or more. The CDR3 sequence: CASSPPSKFEQFF. Written as DNA, the CDR3 is TGTGCCAGCTCACCACCAAGTAAGTTTGAGCAGTTCTTC. The gene calls are TRBV18 and TRBJ2-1; D gene ambiguous. V shed 0 bases and J shed 9 bases, with 9 bases lying between them. CDR3 length: 13 amino acids. CDR1 is KGHSH and CDR2 is LQKENI in the germline V gene.

This clonotype came up many times. This chain joins TRBV27 and TRBJ1-6; a weak D match, TRBD1 (5 bases). The germline CDR1 and CDR2 sequences are MNHEY and SMNVEV (reference sequence). CDR3 length: 14 amino acids. Trimming removed 7 bases from V and 6 bases from J, with 13 bases in between. For the CDR3, the DNA is TGTGCCAGCACCGGGCGGGGCCCTAATTCACCCCTCCACTTT. It specifies CASTGRGPNSPLHF.

This clonotype was seen at least ten times. The rearrangement uses TRBV28 and TRBJ1-5; D unclear. The CDR3 extends over 13 amino acids. Per the germline V gene, CDR1 is MDHEN and CDR2 is SYDVKM. Trimming shortened V by 2 bases and J by 4 bases, and 6 bases separated the two germline ends. The CDR3 protein is CASSLQINQPQHF. Here the CDR3 DNA reads TGTGCCAGCAGTTTACAGATAAATCAGCCCCAGCATTTT.